A single sample gave rise to the 13 T cell receptor beta chains below, sequenced in a study of blood T cell repertoires in COVID-19. Clones were read by immunoSEQ multiplex PCR, and TCRdb kept only the in-frame ones, dropping some. The table includes roughly 160,000 clones, 90% to 95% detected once. The sequenced sample consisted of peripheral blood. The receptors derive from a man aged 50-59 years with acute or convalescent COVID-19.

V is TRBV5-4 and J is TRBJ1-1; 9 nucleotides align to TRBD1. The V gene end was trimmed by 4 bases and the J gene end by 4 bases; junction bases not matched to a gene: 5. The germline CDR1 and CDR2 sequences are SGHNT and YYREEE (reference sequence). The length of the CDR3 is 14 residues. CDR3 nucleotides: TGTGCCAGCAGCGTACGGGACAGGGCCACTGAAGCTTTCTTT. Its protein product is CASSVRDRATEAFF.

This CDR3 reads CATSRVGRQETQYF. CDR3 nucleotides: TGTGCCACCAGCAGAGTGGGCCGGCAAGAGACCCAGTACTTC. This rearrangement joins TRBV15 to TRBJ2-5; no firm D call. Trimming removed 1 base from V and 2 bases from J, with 8 bases in between. The CDR3 spans 14 residues. CDR1 and CDR2 from the germline V gene are LNHNV and YYDKDF (reference sequence).

This sequence joins TRBV5-1 and TRBJ2-6; a weak D match, TRBD1 (5 bases). The CDR3 is made up of 16 amino acids. V lost 0 bases, J lost 2 bases, and 9 bases lay in between. Germline assignment: CDR1 SGHRS and CDR2 YFSETQ. CDR3 amino acids: CASSLEGYTGANVLTF. The CDR3 DNA reads as TGCGCCAGCAGCTTGGAGGGGTACACTGGGGCCAACGTCCTGACTTTC.

V gene TRBV7-9 combines with J gene TRBJ1-2; TRBD1 agrees at 7 bases. The CDR3 contains 14 residues. The trim removed 2 bases at V and 7 bases at J, leaving 7 bases unmatched. In germline, CDR1 is SEHNR, CDR2 FQNEAQ (reference sequence). In DNA, the CDR3 is TGTGCCAGCAGCTTAAGACAGGGAGACTCTGGCTACACCTTC. It translates to CASSLRQGDSGYTF.

This clone was seen a single time. The chain links TRBV7-2 to TRBJ2-3; weak D call: TRBD2 (5 bases). V dropped 3 bases and J dropped 5 bases, with 12 bases sitting between them. CDR1 and CDR2 from the germline V gene are SGHTA and FQGNSA. CDR3 size: 14 residues. The CDR3 sequence is CASSFGISGDTQYF. The CDR3 nucleotides are TGTGCCAGCAGCTTCGGGATATCTGGAGATACGCAGTATTTT.

The genes are TRBV9 and TRBJ2-1; D is possibly TRBD1 (7 bases). The CDR3 loop spans 17 amino acids. Trimming took off 0 bases at V and 8 bases at J, with 21 bases between the two ends. CDR1 SGDLS and CDR2 YYNGEE come from the germline V gene. CDR3 sequence: CASSVVEAGGLSHEQFF. The DNA of the CDR3 is TGTGCCAGCAGCGTAGTTGAAGCAGGGGGGCTTTCTCATGAGCAGTTCTTC.

The genes are TRBV27 and TRBJ2-5; maybe TRBD2 (6 bases). The CDR3 is 13 residues long. V was trimmed by 6 bases and J by 3 bases, leaving 11 bases between them. Germline CDR1 reads MNHEY; CDR2 reads SMNVEV (reference sequence). The CDR3 bases are TGTGCCAGCAGACACTTAGCGGAAGAGACCCAGTACTTC. Its protein product is CASRHLAEETQYF.

About this clone itself: Other DNA sequences in this specimen translate into the identical CDR3. V usage is TRBV3-1 (or the pseudogene TRBV3-2) and J usage is TRBJ1-5; D unresolved. The CDR3 is 13 amino acids. V was cut by 0 bases and J by 4 bases, with 4 bases left in between. Germline V gene sequence: CDR1 LGHDT, CDR2 YNNKEL (reference sequence). CDR3 DNA: TGTGCCAGCAGCCAAGATCTAAATCAGCCCCAGCATTTT. Translating gives CASSQDLNQPQHF.

This chain uses TRBV28 with TRBJ2-3; 7 positions agree with TRBD1. The CDR3 has 15 amino acids. After removal of 5 bases from V and 6 bases from J, the junction contained 11 bases not matched to a gene. The germline CDR1 and CDR2 sequences are MDHEN and SYDVKM. As DNA, the CDR3 is TGTGCCAGCAGTGGTAGGGACAGCGGTCCTGATACGCAGTATTTT. This encodes CASSGRDSGPDTQYF.

Regarding this clone: Other DNA sequences in the sample encode the same CDR3. The rearrangement links TRBV28 to TRBJ2-7, with TRBD1 matching over 8 bases. From germline, CDR1 is MDHEN and CDR2 SYDVKM. There are 14 residues in the CDR3. V shed 6 bases, J shed 2 bases, and the junction held 6 bases outside the gene matches. As DNA, the CDR3 is TGTGCCAGCAGAGGACAGGGTCGCGCCTACGAGCAGTACGTC. Translating gives CASRGQGRAYEQYV.

This chain connects TRBV6-2 or TRBV6-3 to TRBJ2-2; unclear D gene. CDR1 is MNHEY, CDR2 SVGEGT, per germline. Trimming took 3 bases from V and 6 from J, leaving 5 bases between them. The CDR3 is 12 amino acids. The CDR3 here is CASSYGSGELFF. Written as DNA, the CDR3 is TGTGCCAGCAGTTATGGCTCCGGGGAGCTGTTTTTT.

This chain's CDR3 is CASSLEVGETQYF. CDR3 in DNA: TGTGCCAGCAGCTTGGAGGTCGGGGAGACCCAGTACTTC. The rearrangement uses TRBV11-3 and TRBJ2-5, with a possible D match to TRBD2 (5 bases). This CDR3 has 13 amino acids. V was clipped by 3 bases and J by 5 bases, with 10 bases between them. Looked up from germline, CDR1 is SGHNT and CDR2 is YENEEA.

This clone was observed a single time. The V gene is TRBV11-2, the J gene TRBJ2-7; 10 nucleotides agree with TRBD1. This CDR3 has 15 amino acids. Germline V gene data show CDR1 as SGHAT and CDR2 as FQNNGV. With 5 bases clipped from V and 1 base from J, the junction kept 5 bases outside the gene matches. CDR3 residues: CASSRGQGVSYEQYF. The CDR3 DNA follows: TGTGCCAGCAGCCGAGGACAGGGGGTTTCCTACGAGCAGTACTTC.